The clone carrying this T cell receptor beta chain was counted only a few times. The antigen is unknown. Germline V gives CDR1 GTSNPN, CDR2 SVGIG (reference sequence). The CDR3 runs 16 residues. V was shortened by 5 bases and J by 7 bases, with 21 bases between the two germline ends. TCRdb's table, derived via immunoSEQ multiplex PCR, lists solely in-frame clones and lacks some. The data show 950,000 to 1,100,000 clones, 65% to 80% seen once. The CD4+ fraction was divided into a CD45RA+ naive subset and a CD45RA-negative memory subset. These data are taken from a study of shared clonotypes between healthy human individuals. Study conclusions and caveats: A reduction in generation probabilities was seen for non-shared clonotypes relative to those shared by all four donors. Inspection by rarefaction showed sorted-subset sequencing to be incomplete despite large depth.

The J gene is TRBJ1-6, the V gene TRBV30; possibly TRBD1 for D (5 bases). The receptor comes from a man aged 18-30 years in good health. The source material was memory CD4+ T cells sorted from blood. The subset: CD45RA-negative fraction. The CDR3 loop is CAWGNRDYYLNSPLHF. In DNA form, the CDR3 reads TGTGCCTGGGGGAACCGGGACTACTACTTAAATTCACCCCTCCACTTT.